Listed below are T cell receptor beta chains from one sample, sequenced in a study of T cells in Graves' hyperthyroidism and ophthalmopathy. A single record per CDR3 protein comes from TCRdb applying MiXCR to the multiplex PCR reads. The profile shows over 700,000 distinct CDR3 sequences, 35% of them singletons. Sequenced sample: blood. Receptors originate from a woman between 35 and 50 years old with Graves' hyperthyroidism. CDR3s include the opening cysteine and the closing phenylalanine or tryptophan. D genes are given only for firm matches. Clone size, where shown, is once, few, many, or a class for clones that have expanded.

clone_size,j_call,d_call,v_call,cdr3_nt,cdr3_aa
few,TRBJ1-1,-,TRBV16,TGTGCCAGCAGCCGGCAGGGGCAAGTCACTGAAGCTTTCTTT,CASSRQGQVTEAFF
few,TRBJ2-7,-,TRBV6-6,TGTGCCAGCAGTGAAGCGGGGACAAGATACGAGCAGTACTTC,CASSEAGTRYEQYF
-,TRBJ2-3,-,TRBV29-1,TGCAGCGTTTTCAGGGGGGTTTCTAGCACAGATACGCAGTATTTT,CSVFRGVSSTDTQYF
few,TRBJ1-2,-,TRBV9,TGTGCCAGCAGCGGACGGTATGGCTACACCTTC,CASSGRYGYTF
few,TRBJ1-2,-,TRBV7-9,TGTGCCAGCAGCCAACAGTCAAACTATGGCTACACCTTC,CASSQQSNYGYTF
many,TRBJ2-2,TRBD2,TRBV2,TGTGCCAGCTCTCTAGGGACTAGCGCCCAAGGCCGGCTGTTTTTT,CASSLGTSAQGRLFF
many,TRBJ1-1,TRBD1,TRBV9,TGTGCCAGCAGCGTATTCCCGGGACAGCCGTCTGAAGCTTTCTTT,CASSVFPGQPSEAFF
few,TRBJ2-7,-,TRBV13,TGTGCCAGCAGCTCCTTATCGCTACAGGGCAGCTCCTACGAGCAGTACTTC,CASSSLSLQGSSYEQYF
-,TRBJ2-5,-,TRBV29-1,TGCAGCGTTGACATAACACAAGAGACCCAGTACTTC,CSVDITQETQYF
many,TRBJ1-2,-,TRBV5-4,TGTGCCAGCAGCCCACCAGGCAGTTTCTATGGCTACACCTTC,CASSPPGSFYGYTF
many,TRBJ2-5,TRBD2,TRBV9,TGTGCCAGCAGCGTAGAGGGGACTAGCGAAGAGACCCAGTACTTC,CASSVEGTSEETQYF
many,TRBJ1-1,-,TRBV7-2,TGTGCCAGCAGCTTAGTCTATAGGGCCAAGAATCCTGAAGCTTTCTTT,CASSLVYRAKNPEAFF
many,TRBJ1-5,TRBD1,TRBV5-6,TGTGCCAGCAGCCTGGGGACAGTCAATCAGCCCCAGCATTTT,CASSLGTVNQPQHF
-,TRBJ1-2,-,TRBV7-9,TGTGCCAGCAGCTCCCCGGGACCCAGGGGATATGGCTACACCTTC,CASSSPGPRGYGYTF
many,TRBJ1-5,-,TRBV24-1,TGTGCCACCAGTGTCCCGGGCAATCAGCCCCAGCATTTT,CATSVPGNQPQHF
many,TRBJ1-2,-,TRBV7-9,TGTGCCAGCAGCTTGACGGACGATGGCTACACCTTC,CASSLTDDGYTF
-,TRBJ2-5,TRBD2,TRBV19,TGTGCCAGTAGAGCGGGGGAGACCCAGTACTTC,CASRAGETQYF
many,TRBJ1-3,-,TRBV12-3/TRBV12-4,TGTGCCAGCAGCCCACGATACCGCTCTGGAAACACCATATATTTT,CASSPRYRSGNTIYF
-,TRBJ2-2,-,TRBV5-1,TGCGCCAACCGGACCCCATCGGACGGTAACACCGGGGAGCTGTTTTTT,CANRTPSDGNTGELFF
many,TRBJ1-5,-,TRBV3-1,TGTGCCAGCAGCCAAAACGATCAGCCCCAGCATTTT,CASSQNDQPQHF
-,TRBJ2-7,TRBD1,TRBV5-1,TGCGCCAGCAGCTCCCGGACAGGGGGCGAGCAGTACTTC,CASSSRTGGEQYF
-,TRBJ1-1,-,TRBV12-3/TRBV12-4,TGTGCCAGCAGTCGGGACTTTTCCGGGCTAACGGAAGCTTTCTTT,CASSRDFSGLTEAFF
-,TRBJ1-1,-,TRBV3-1,TGTGCCAGCAGCCAAGGTGGGGTTGGAGCTTTCTTT,CASSQGGVGAFF
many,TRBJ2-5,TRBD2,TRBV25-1,TGTGCCAATAGACTAGCGGGTGTGGGAGAGACCCAGTACTTC,CANRLAGVGETQYF
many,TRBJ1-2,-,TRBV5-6,TGTGCCAGCAGCCTAGGCGGGGGAGACTACACCTTC,CASSLGGGDYTF
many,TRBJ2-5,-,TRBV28,TGTGCCAGCAGTTTTGGCAGGGAGACCCAGTACTTC,CASSFGRETQYF
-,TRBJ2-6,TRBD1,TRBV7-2,TGTGCCAGCCGGGACAGGGTTTCCTCTGGGGCCAACGTCCTGACTTTC,CASRDRVSSGANVLTF
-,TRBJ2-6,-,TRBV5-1,TGCGCCAGCAGCCCTAGGACTAAATCACCCTCTGGGGCCAACGTCCTGACTTTC,CASSPRTKSPSGANVLTF
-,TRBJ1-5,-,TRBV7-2,TGTGCCAGCAGCCCCAGCGGGGCGGGTCAGCCCCAGCATTTT,CASSPSGAGQPQHF
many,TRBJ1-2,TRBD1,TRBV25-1,TGTGCCAGCAGTGGAACCGGACAGGGGGGCTATGGCTACACCTTC,CASSGTGQGGYGYTF
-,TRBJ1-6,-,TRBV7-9,TGTGCCAGCAGCCGCGAAACTGGGCCCCGGGGCTCCTATAATTCACCCCTCCACTTT,CASSRETGPRGSYNSPLHF
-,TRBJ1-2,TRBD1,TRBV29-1,TGCAGCCTACAGGGGGGCTATGGCTACACCTTC,CSLQGGYGYTF
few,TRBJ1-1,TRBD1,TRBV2,TGTGCCAGCAGCAACGGACAGGGGGCGAATGAAGCTTTCTTT,CASSNGQGANEAFF
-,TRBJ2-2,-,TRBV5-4,TGTGCCAGTAAGGGGGTGTCCAACGGGGAGCTGTTTTTT,CASKGVSNGELFF
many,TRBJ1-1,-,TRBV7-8,TGTGCCAGCAGCTTAGCAGGGGGGGGAAACACTGAAGCTTTCTTT,CASSLAGGGNTEAFF
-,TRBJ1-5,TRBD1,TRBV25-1,TGTGCCAGCACCACGACAGGGGTCGGCCAGCCCCAGCATTTT,CASTTTGVGQPQHF
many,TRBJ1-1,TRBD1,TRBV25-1,TGTGCCAGCAGTGATCGGACAGGGGCGGAAGCTTTCTTT,CASSDRTGAEAFF
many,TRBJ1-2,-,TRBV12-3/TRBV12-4,TGTGCCAGCGGGCAAAACGGTGGCTACACCTTC,CASGQNGGYTF
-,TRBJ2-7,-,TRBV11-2,TGTGCCAGCAGCTTACCTAGTCTAAGGGCGAATAGCTCTGGGGCCAACGAGCAGTACTTC,CASSLPSLRANSSGANEQYF
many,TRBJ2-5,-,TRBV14,TGTGCCAGCAGCCCCAGGGTAGGGGAGCAAGAGACCCAGTACTTC,CASSPRVGEQETQYF
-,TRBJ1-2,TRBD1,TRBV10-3,TGTGCCATCAGTGCGGACAGGGGAAACTATGGCTACACCTTC,CAISADRGNYGYTF
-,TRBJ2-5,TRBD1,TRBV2,TGTGCCAGTGACAGGGGGAATGGAGAGACCCAGTACTTC,CASDRGNGETQYF
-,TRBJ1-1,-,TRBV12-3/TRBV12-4,TGTGCCAGCGGGGACGGGGACGCGAGCACTGAAGCTTTCTTT,CASGDGDASTEAFF
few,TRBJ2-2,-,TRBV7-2,TGTGCCAGCAGCTTAGACGGTTGGGCTTCTAGCATCGGGGAGCTGTTTTTT,CASSLDGWASSIGELFF
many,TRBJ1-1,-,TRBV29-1,TGCAGCGTTGAGTTCCACGGCGGTAGGTCTGAAGCTTTCTTT,CSVEFHGGRSEAFF
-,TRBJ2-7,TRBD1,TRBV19,TGTGCCAGTAGTATCGCGACAGGGGGCTGGGTTGAGCAGTACTTC,CASSIATGGWVEQYF
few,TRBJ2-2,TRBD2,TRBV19,TGTGCCAGTAGGAGCGGGAACATATTTAACACCGGGGAGCTGTTTTTT,CASRSGNIFNTGELFF
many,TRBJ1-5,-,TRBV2,TGTGCCAGCGGGGTGGAATATAGCAATCAGCCCCAGCATTTT,CASGVEYSNQPQHF
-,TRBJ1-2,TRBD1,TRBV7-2,TGTGCCAGCAGCTCGCCAATCCGGGACAGATGGCATGGCTACACCTTC,CASSSPIRDRWHGYTF
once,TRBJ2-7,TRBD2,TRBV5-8,TGTGCCAGCAGCCAAGAAACTACGCGGGAGAAGTCCTACGAGCAGTACTTC,CASSQETTREKSYEQYF
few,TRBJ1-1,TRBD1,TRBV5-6,TGTGCCAGCAGCTTTCCGGGACAGGGGCATTTCTTT,CASSFPGQGHFF
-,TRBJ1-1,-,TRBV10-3,TGTGCCATCAGCACGACAGAAATGAACACTGAAGCTTTCTTT,CAISTTEMNTEAFF
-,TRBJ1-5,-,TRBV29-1,TGCAGCTTAGGAGCGGCAAATCAGCCCCAGCATTTT,CSLGAANQPQHF
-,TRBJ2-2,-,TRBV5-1,TGCGCCAGCAGCCAAGTTGGCCCAGGGCACACCGGGGAGCTGTTTTTT,CASSQVGPGHTGELFF
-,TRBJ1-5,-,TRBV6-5,TGTGCCAGCAGTACCACCGGGACACTCCCTTTTTTT,CASSTTGTLPFF